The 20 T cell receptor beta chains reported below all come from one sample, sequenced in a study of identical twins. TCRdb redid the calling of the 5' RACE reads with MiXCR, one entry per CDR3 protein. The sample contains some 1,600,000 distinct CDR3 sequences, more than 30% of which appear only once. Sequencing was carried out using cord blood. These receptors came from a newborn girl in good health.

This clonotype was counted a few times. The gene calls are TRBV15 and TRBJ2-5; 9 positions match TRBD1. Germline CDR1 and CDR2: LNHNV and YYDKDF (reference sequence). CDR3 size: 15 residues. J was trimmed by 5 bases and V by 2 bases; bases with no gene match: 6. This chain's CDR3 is CATSRKDRGSETQYF. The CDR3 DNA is TGTGCCACCAGCAGAAAGGACAGGGGCTCGGAGACCCAGTACTTC. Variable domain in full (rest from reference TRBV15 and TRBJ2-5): DAMVIQNPRYQVTQFGKPVTLSCSQTLNHNVMYWYQQKSSQAPKLLFHYYDKDFNNEADTPDNFQSRRPNTSFCFLDIRSPGLGDTAMYLCATSRKDRGSETQYFGPGTRLLVL.

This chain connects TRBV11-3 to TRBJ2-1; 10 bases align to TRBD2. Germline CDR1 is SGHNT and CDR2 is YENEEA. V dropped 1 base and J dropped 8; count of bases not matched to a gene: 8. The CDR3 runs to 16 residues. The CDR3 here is CASSLVVSGGIYEQFF. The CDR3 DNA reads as TGTGCCAGCAGCTTAGTGGTTAGCGGGGGGATCTATGAGCAGTTCTTC.

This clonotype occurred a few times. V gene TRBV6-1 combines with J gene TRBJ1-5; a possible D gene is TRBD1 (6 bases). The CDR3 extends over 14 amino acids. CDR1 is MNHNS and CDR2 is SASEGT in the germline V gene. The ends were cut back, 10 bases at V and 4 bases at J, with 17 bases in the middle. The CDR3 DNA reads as TGTGCCACCCTTCACAGGGCCCCTAATCAGCCCCAGCATTTT. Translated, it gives CATLHRAPNQPQHF.

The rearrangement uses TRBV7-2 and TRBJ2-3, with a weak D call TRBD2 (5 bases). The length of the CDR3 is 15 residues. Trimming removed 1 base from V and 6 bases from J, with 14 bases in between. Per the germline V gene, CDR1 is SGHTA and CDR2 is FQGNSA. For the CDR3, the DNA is TGTGCCAGCAGCTTAGAGGCTAGCCGCATGGATACGCAGTATTTT. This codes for CASSLEASRMDTQYF.

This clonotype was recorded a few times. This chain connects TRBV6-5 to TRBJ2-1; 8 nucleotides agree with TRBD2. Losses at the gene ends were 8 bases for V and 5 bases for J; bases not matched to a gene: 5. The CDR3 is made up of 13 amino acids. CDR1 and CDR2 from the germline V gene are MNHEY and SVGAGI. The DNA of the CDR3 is TGTGCCAGCCGGGGGGGAGGGAACAATGAGCAGTTCTTC. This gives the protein CASRGGGNNEQFF.

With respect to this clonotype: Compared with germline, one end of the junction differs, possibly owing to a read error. This chain's CDR3 is CAISETPVGAYNSPPHF. The CDR3, as DNA: TGTGCCATCAGTGAAACTCCGGTTGGGGCCTATAATTCACCCCCCCACTTT. V and J are TRBV10-3 and TRBJ1-6; possibly TRBD1 for D (5 bases). Germline lookup yields CDR1 ENHRY and CDR2 SYGVKD. The CDR3 totals 17 residues.

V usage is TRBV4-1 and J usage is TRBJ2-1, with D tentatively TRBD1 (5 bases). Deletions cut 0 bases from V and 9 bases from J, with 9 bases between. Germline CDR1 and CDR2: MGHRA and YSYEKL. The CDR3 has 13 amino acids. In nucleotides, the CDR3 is TGCGCCAGCAGCCAAGACCAGGGCTGTGAGCAGTTCTTC. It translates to CASSQDQGCEQFF.

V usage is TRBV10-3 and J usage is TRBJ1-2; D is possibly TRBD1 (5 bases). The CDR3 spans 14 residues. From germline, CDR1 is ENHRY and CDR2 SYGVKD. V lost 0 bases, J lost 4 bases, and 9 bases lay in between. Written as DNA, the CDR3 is TGTGCCATCAGTGAGTCGACCGGGACCTATGGCTACACCTTC. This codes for CAISESTGTYGYTF.

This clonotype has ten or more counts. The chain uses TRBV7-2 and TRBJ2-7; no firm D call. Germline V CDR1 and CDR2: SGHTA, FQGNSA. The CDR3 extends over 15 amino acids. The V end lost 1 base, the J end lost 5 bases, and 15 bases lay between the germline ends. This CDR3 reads CASSLVGLEVHEQYF. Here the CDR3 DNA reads TGTGCCAGCAGCTTAGTGGGCCTAGAGGTACACGAGCAGTACTTC.

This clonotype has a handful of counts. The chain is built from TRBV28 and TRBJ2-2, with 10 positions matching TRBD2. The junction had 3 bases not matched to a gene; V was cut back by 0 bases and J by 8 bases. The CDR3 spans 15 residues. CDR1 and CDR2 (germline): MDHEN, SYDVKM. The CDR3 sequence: CASSLWETSGGELFF. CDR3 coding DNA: TGTGCCAGCAGTTTATGGGAGACTAGCGGGGGGGAGCTGTTTTTT.

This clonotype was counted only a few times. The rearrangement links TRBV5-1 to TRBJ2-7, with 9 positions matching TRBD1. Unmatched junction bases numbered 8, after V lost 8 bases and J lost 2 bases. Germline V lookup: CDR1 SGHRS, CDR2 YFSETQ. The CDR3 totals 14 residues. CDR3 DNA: TGCGCCAGTCGACAGGGGGGGGCCCCCTACGAGCAGTACTTC. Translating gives CASRQGGAPYEQYF.

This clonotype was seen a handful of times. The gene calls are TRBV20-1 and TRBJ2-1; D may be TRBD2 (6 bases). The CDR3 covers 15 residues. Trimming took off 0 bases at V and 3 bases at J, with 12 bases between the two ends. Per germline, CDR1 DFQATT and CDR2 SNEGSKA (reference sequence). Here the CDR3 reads CSAREVRERYNEQFF. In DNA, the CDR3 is TGCAGTGCTAGAGAGGTCCGGGAGCGCTACAATGAGCAGTTCTTC.

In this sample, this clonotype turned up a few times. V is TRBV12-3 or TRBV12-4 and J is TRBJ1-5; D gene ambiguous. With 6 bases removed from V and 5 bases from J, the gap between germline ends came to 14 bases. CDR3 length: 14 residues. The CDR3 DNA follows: TGTGCCAGCAGCTCTAGGACTTCTCATCAGCCCCAGCATTTT. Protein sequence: CASSSRTSHQPQHF.

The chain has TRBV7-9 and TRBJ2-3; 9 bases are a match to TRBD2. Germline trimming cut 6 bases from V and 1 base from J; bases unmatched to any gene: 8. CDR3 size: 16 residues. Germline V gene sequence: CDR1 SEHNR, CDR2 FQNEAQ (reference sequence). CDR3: CASSHRLAVGTDTQYF. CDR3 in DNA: TGTGCCAGCAGTCATAGACTAGCGGTAGGCACAGATACGCAGTATTTT.

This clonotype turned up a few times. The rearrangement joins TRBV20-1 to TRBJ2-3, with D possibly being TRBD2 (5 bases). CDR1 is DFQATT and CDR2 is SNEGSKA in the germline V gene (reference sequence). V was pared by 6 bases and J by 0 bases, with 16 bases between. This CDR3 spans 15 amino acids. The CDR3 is CSAPPTTASTDTQYF. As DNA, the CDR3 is TGCAGTGCCCCCCCGACTACAGCTAGCACAGATACGCAGTATTTT.

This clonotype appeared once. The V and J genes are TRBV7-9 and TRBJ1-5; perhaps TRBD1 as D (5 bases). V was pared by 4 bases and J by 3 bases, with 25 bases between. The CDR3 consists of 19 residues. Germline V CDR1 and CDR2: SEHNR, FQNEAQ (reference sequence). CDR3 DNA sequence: TGTGCCAGCAGCTCGCCACAACCCGGGAACCTGGGGGACAATCAGCCCCAGCATTTT. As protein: CASSSPQPGNLGDNQPQHF.

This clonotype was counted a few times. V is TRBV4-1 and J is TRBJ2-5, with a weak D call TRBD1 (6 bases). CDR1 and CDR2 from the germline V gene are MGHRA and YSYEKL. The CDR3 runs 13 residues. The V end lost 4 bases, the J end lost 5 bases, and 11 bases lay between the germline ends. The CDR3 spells CASSPGHRETQYF. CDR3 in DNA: TGCGCCAGCAGCCCGGGACATCGGGAGACCCAGTACTTC.

The CDR3 DNA reads TGCAGTGCCACCCTCAGGGTGGGCAAAAACATTCAGTACTTC. Its protein is CSATLRVGKNIQYF. The J gene is TRBJ2-4, the V gene TRBV20-1; TRBD1 might be the D (5 bases). Germline loops: CDR1 DFQATT, CDR2 SNEGSKA (reference sequence). V was shortened by 6 bases and J by 3 bases, with 15 bases between the two germline ends. This CDR3 contains 14 residues.

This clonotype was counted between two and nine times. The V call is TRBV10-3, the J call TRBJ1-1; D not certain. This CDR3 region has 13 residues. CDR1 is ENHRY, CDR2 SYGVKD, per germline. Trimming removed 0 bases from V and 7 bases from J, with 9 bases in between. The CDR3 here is CAISESTLDEAFF. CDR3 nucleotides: TGTGCCATCAGTGAGTCGACACTAGATGAAGCTTTCTTT.

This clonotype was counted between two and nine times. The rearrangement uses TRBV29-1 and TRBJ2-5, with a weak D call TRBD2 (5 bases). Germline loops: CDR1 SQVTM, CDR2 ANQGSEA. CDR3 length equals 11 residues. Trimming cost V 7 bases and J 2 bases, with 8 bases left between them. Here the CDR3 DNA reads TGCAGCGGGTCGGGACAAGAGACCCAGTACTTC. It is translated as CSGSGQETQYF.